A single sample gave rise to the 9 T cell receptor beta chains below, sequenced in a study of beta chain features in type 1 diabetes. Reverse transcribing all isolated RNA meant expressed TCRB transcripts were sequenced. Repertoires were generated with immunoSEQ multiplex PCR, while TCRdb's copy carries only in-frame clones and drops some. The table lists under 900,000 clones, 15% to 20% of them singletons. Material for sequencing was naive CD4+ T cells from blood. These receptors came from a woman aged 18-29 years in good health.

V and J are TRBV27 and TRBJ2-5; D unclear. The V gene lost 6 bases and the J gene lost 3 bases, with 20 bases spanning the gap. The CDR3 sequence is 16 residues long. Per germline, CDR1 MNHEY and CDR2 SMNVEV (reference sequence). CDR3 protein: CASRPSKGPLEETQYF. Written as DNA, the CDR3 is TGTGCCAGCAGACCCTCTAAAGGGCCTCTCGAAGAGACCCAGTACTTC.

The chain has TRBV2 and TRBJ1-2, with D hard to call. V lost 3 bases, J lost 8 bases, and 13 bases lay in between. The CDR3 loop spans 13 amino acids. Germline-derived CDR1 and CDR2 are SNHLY and FYNNEI. The CDR3 DNA reads TGTGCCAGCAGTGACTGGTACCTAGGGGGCTACACCTTC. Residues: CASSDWYLGGYTF.

The V call is TRBV6-5, the J call TRBJ2-3, with TRBD2 matching over 7 bases. J gave up 3 bases and V 0 bases, and 3 bases lay outside the gene matches. The CDR3 runs to 15 residues. Per the germline V gene, CDR1 is MNHEY and CDR2 is SVGAGI. The CDR3 DNA reads as TGTGCCAGCAGTTACTCGACTAGCACAACAGATACGCAGTATTTT. Its protein is CASSYSTSTTDTQYF.

This clone was found a few times. This chain links TRBV7-2 with TRBJ1-1, with D possibly being TRBD1 (5 bases). Germline V gene lookup returns CDR1 SGHTA and CDR2 FQGNSA. Between the trimmed V and J ends, which lost 6 bases and 2 bases, there was a span of 16 bases. The CDR3 is 15 residues long. DNA of the CDR3: TGTGCCAGCAGGCAAAGGGCAGGGACCAACACTGAAGCTTTCTTT. This encodes CASRQRAGTNTEAFF. The whole variable domain, filled in from reference TRBV7-2 and TRBJ1-1, reads GAGVSQSPSNKVTEKGKDVELRCDPISGHTALYWYRQSLGQGLEFLIYFQGNSAPDKSGLPSDRFSAERTGGSVSTLTIQRTQQEDSAVYLCASRQRAGTNTEAFFGQGTRLTVV.

This clone was seen more than once but under ten times. This sample also contains other DNA sequences that code for the same CDR3. The chain links TRBV18 to TRBJ2-7; D gene ambiguous. CDR3 length: 12 amino acids. Trimming cost V 5 bases and J 0 bases, with 5 bases left between them. From germline, CDR1 is KGHSH and CDR2 LQKENI. CDR3 nucleotide sequence: TGTGCCAGCTCATCAAGCTCCTACGAGCAGTACTTC. It codes for CASSSSSYEQYF.

This sequence joins TRBV14 and TRBJ1-2, with D unclear. The germline CDR1 and CDR2 sequences are SGHDN and FVKESK. Between the trimmed V and J ends, which lost 1 base and 8 bases, there was a span of 8 bases. This CDR3 spans 12 amino acids. CDR3 loop: CASSQGAGGYTF. CDR3 nucleotides: TGTGCCAGCAGCCAAGGTGCGGGAGGCTACACCTTC.

The DNA of the CDR3 is TGTGCCATCATGAAGGGGGAGGGCTCCTACAATGAGCAGTTCTTC. Amino acid sequence: CAIMKGEGSYNEQFF. The chain combines TRBV10-3 with TRBJ2-1; possibly TRBD2 for D (7 bases). The CDR3 contains 15 residues. Trimming left V 7 bases short and J 0 bases short, with 13 bases between. Germline V CDR1 and CDR2: ENHRY, SYGVKD.

The chain joins TRBV11-2 to TRBJ1-1; possible D gene TRBD1, 5 bases. The germline V and J ends were trimmed by 4 bases and 4 bases, with 22 bases remaining between them. This CDR3 has 17 residues. Germline V gene sequence: CDR1 SGHAT, CDR2 FQNNGV. The CDR3 DNA follows: TGTGCCAGCAGCTCCCGCGGAGGGGACTCATTGGGCACTGAAGCTTTCTTT. Protein: CASSSRGGDSLGTEAFF.

This clone has just a few counts. This rearrangement joins TRBV7-2 to TRBJ2-1; tentatively, D is TRBD2 (5 bases). The CDR3 has 14 residues. CDR1 is SGHTA and CDR2 is FQGNSA in the germline V gene. V was trimmed by 1 base and J by 7 bases, leaving 11 bases between them. The CDR3 region is CASSLGGFRNEQFF. The CDR3 DNA reads TGTGCCAGCAGCTTAGGAGGGTTTCGGAATGAGCAGTTCTTC.